Described below is a single T cell receptor (beta chain) sequence and its context. These data belong to a study of T cell responses to AZD1222 COVID-19 vaccine. Sequenced by immunoSEQ multiplex PCR; TCRdb stores in-frame clones only, minus some. The table lists more than 85,000 clones, 86% of them singletons. The sequences come from peripheral blood, collected on day 0 of AZD1222 vaccination. The TCR originated in an adult in good health.

CDR3 bases: TGTGCCAGTAGTGCCCGAGACAGGGGGCGTTGGGGAAACACCATATATTTT. Translation: CASSARDRGRWGNTIYF. The chain is built from TRBV19 and TRBJ1-3; 10 bases agree with TRBD1. This CDR3 comprises 17 residues. Germline assignment: CDR1 LNHDA and CDR2 SQIVND (reference sequence). V shed 5 bases, J shed 4 bases, and the junction held 11 bases outside the gene matches.